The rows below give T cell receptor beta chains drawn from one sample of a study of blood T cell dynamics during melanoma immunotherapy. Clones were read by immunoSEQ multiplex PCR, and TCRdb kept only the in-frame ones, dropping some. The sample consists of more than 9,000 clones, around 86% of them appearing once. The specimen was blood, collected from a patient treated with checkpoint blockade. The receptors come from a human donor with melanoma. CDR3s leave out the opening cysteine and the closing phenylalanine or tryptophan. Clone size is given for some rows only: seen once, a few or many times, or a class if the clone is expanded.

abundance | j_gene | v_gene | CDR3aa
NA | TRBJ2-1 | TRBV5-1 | ASSFPGQGRDNYNEQF
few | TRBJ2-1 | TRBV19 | ASSNRGGDEQF
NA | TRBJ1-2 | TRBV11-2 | ASSFSNYGYT
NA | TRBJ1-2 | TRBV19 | ASSPLPPTGYGYT
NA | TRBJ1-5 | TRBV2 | ASSEVGQFQPQH
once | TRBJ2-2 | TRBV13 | ASSTTSASNTGELF
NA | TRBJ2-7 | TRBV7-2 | ASSLDGGAYEQY
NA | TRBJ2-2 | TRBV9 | ASSAPGYTGELF
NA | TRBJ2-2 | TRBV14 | ASSHRVNTGELF
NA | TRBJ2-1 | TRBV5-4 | ASSLAGSSYNEQF
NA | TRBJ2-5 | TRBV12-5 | ASALGTVMETQY
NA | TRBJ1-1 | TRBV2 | ASSVERNTEAF
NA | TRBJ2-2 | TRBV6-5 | ASKGSAGELF
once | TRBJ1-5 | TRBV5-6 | ASSWGVGGPQH
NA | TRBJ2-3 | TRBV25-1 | ASRGVGADTQY
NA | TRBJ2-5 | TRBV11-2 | ASTLLGGLETQY
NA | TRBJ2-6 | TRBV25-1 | ASSESGVIGANVLT
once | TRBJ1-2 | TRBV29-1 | SVGRGNGYT
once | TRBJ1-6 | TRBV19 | ASSIGGHSPLH
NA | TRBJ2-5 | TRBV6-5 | ASSRQGETQY
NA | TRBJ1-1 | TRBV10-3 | AISERSVVNTEAF
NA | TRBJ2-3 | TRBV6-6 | ASSLLSSGGADTQY
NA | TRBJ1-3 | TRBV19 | ASQKTDGNTIY
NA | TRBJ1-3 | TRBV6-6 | ASSSQGTGNTIY
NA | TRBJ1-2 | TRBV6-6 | ASVSYRVGPGGYT
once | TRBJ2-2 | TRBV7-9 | ASSGWDKASTTGELF
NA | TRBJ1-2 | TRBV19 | ASSIHGTEYGYT
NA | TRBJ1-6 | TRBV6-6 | ASSYLLSGQNSPLH
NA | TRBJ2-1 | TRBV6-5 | ASSYSRYNEQF
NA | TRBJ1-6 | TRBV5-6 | ASSFREGGVRALH
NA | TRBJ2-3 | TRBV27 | ASINSGEDTQY
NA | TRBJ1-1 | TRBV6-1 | ASSEGTGPNTEAF
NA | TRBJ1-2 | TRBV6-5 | ASSYTGIANYGYT
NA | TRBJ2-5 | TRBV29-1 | SVATGLVGETQY
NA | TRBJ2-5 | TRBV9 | ASSVSPGGVQETQY
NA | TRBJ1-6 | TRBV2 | ASGDPWDFANSPLH
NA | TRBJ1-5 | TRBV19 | ASSSEGGQVSNQPQH
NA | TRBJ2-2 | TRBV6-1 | ASSEVVASGANTGELF
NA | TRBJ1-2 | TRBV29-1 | SAGRDSGYT
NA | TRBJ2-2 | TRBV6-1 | ASSVPTGTTGELF
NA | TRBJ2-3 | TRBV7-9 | ASSPSGGSSDTQY
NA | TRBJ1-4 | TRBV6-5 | ASSYSGQGVQKLF
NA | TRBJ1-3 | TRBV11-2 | ASSLEAGRLGNTIY
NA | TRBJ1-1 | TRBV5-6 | ASSSASRSGGDTEAF
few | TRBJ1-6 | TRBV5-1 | ASSFGRGGNNSPLH
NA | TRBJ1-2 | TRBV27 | ASSSTYDGYGYT
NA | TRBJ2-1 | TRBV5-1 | ASSARQGNSGGLVTYNEQF
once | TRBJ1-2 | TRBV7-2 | ASGFRGSGAGGYT
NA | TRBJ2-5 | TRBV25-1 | ASSEPLGTSGRETQY
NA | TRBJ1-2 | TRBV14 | ASSPFPGAFYGYT
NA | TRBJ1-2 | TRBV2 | ASSEEFTGDGYT
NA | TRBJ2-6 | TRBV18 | ASSPGRGSSGANVLT
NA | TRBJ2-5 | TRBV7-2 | ASSEPSGGAAKTQY
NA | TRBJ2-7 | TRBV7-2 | ASSLSGLVAYEQY
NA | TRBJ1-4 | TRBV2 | ASSDTRTNEKLF
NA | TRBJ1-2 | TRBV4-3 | ASSQDSTVVVYGYT
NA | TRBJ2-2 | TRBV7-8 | ASSPPRGAGARRLF
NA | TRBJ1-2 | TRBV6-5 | ASRWGQGNYGYT
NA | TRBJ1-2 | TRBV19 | ASTAGQGVYGYT
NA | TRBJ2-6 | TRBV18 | ASSTSGANVLT